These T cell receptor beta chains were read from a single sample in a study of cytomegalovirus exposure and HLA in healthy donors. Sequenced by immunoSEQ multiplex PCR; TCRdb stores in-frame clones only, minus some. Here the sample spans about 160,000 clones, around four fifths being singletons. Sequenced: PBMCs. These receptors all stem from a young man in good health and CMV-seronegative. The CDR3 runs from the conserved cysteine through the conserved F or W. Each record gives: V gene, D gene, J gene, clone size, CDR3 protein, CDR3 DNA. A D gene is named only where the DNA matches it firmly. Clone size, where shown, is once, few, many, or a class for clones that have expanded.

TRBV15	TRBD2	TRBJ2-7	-	CATSRDRLAGYEQYF	TGTGCCACCAGCAGAGATCGTCTAGCGGGCTACGAGCAGTACTTC
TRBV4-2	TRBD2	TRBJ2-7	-	CASSRPGLARYEQYF	TGTGCCAGCAGCCGCCCCGGACTAGCGAGATACGAGCAGTACTTC
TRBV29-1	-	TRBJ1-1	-	CSVGGAGTEAFF	TGCAGCGTTGGGGGCGCCGGCACTGAAGCTTTCTTT
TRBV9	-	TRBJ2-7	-	CASSPRVAGGRYEQYF	TGTGCCAGCAGCCCTCGGGTCGCGGGTGGCCGCTACGAGCAGTACTTC
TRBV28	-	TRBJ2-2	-	CASSWDISNTGELFF	TGTGCCAGCAGTTGGGACATATCGAACACCGGGGAGCTGTTTTTT
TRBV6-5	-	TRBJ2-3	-	CASSYSRVAGADTQYF	TGTGCCAGCAGTTATTCGCGGGTAGCAGGGGCAGATACGCAGTATTTT
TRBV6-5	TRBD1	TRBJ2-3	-	CASSSQLGQITDTQYF	TGTGCCAGCAGTTCCCAGCTGGGACAGATCACAGATACGCAGTATTTT
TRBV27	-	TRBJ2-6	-	CASSSYSAGANVLTF	TGTGCCAGCAGTTCCTACAGTGCTGGGGCCAACGTCCTGACTTTC
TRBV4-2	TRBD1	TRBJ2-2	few	CASSQESTDRGPGELFF	TGTGCCAGCAGCCAAGAATCTACGGACAGGGGCCCCGGGGAGCTGTTTTTT
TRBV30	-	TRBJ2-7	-	CAWSVRAGASEQYF	TGTGCCTGGAGTGTAAGGGCGGGGGCGAGCGAGCAGTACTTC
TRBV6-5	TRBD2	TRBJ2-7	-	CASGTSGGALEQYF	TGTGCCAGCGGCACTAGCGGGGGGGCTCTTGAGCAGTACTTC
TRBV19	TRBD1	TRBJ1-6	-	CASMAGGRSPLHF	TGTGCCAGTATGGCAGGGGGAAGGTCACCCCTCCACTTT
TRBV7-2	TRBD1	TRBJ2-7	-	CASSRQGSEYYEQYF	TGTGCCAGCAGCCGACAGGGCTCAGAATACTACGAGCAGTACTTC
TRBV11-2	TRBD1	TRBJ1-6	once	CASSPQGADNSPLHF	TGTGCCAGCAGCCCCCAGGGGGCGGATAATTCACCCCTCCACTTT